This T cell receptor beta chain was observed in a study of cytomegalovirus exposure and HLA in healthy donors (dated by TCRdb to about 2017). Regarding the research as a whole: According to an earlier analysis of 587 of the donors, some 170 million T cells yielded 90 million to 130 million unique TCR beta sequences and 276 Gb of sequence data. Of the roughly 400 genotyped donors, approximately 81% were placed in the genetic ancestry cluster associated with self-reported Caucasian donors. Typing coverage varied by locus: about 629-640 donors for A, B, C, DRB1 and DQB1; more than 500 for DQA1; approximately 570 for DPA1; 450 to 480 for DPB1. Approximately 300 gigabases of sequencing data and around 90 million unique TCR sequences made up an early release that covered approximately 650 HLA-typed donors. In addition to the first cohort of 666 subjects, a separate validation cohort of 120 different subjects was used. Donor age, sex, ethnicity and CMV serostatus were compiled alongside the repertoire data. To predict cytomegalovirus infection status, the study combined high-throughput TCR immunosequencing, statistical association of individual TCRs with disease status, and machine learning. The later analysis used no new phenotypic data to find candidate immune exposures, relying instead on TCR beta sequences and their occurrence across donors. Class I and class II HLA loci were covered by the typing at four-digit resolution. Because of strong linkage in the cohort, roughly five DR-DQ haplotypes were treated as single units for association and clustering. An earlier analysis of some 600 of the donors applied high-throughput TCR beta sequencing to assess whether each TCR beta V gene segment acted as functional or pseudogenic. Among over 350 genotyped donors of the cohort, an average of around 240,000 unique TCR beta nucleotide sequences were sequenced per donor, roughly 20% of them non-productive. Every discovery cohort repertoire had been produced on one sequencing platform. The aim of the study was to test whether cataloging public T cell receptors could identify signatures of past pathogen exposure. A later genetic analysis used genome-wide SNP genotypes for about three fifths of the 666 donors, treating that subset as a discovery cohort. The study used immunosequencing to profile the T cell repertoires of approximately 650 subjects and linked those repertoires to cytomegalovirus serostatus. In a later analysis, previously published TCR beta repertoires from about 640 donors were re-analyzed and high-resolution HLA genotyping was added so that TCR occurrence patterns could be studied. What the authors observed across the whole study: In vitro tests confirmed that a few of the cytomegalovirus-associated TCR beta chains recognize cytomegalovirus antigens. A later genetic analysis reported fewer N-insertions in productive TCRs among donors in an Asian-associated ancestry cluster than the roughly 690-donor mean. Some IMGT-functional V segments, including TRBV6-2 and TRBV6-3, could not be distinguished by the 87-base-pair reads and were therefore excluded. Several of the top co-occurrence clusters appeared to be linked to parvovirus B19, influenza, CMV and Epstein-Barr virus, according to a later analysis. The sequencing pipeline was judged likely to have produced a cluster of highly shared sequence variants as a technical artifact. Most CMV-associated TCR beta chains appeared to be HLA-restricted in a later analysis, and the HLA associations seemed to be driven largely by CMV exposure. While some public TCRs were present in many individuals, most TCR sequences turned up only very rarely across donors. A later analysis associated about 18,000 TCR beta sequences with specific HLA alleles at a false discovery rate of 0.05. When HLA alleles, especially DR and DQ, strongly co-occurred, TCR associations were difficult to assign to individual alleles. Because counts were too low, fewer than 20 rarely observed V segments, including chromosome 9 orphons, were excluded from the earlier analysis of some 540 of the donors. Presence/absence analyses assumed roughly uniform sequencing depth across donors, an assumption that may not hold. An earlier analysis of approximately 590 of the donors showed that most TCR beta V segments appeared in productive rearrangements either about 90% or about 30% of the time, which broadly matched IMGT annotations. A further reported finding was that TCR beta sequences accurately predicted the HLA-A and HLA-B alleles for most subjects in the first cohort. Only TCR beta chains were sequenced in this cohort, and the absence of alpha or paired-chain data limited detectable features. According to the authors, the approach could potentially be generalized to other disease states and immunological phenotypes. Immune exposure information for the cohort was limited to CMV serostatus. An association between a missense DCLRE1C variant and V-gene and J-gene trimming of TCR beta chains was found in a later genetic analysis and replicated in an independent cohort. Because HLA typing was unavailable for some donors at each locus, only the typed subset was used in association tests. The classifier was reported to diagnose cytomegalovirus status with high specificity and sensitivity in both the original and validation cohorts. In a later analysis, the rate of TCR association differed among HLA loci, with DRB1 alleles having the most associated TCRs and HLA-C alleles having the fewest. The study listed 150 to 200 TCR beta chains as associated with cytomegalovirus. In a later analysis, HLA-associated TCR beta chains were found to be more clonally expanded and to have lower generation probabilities than equally common non-associated chains. Correlated functional status among segregating V segments might be attributable to linkage disequilibrium, but an unknown experimental factor could not be ruled out.

Library creation used the immunoSEQ multiplex PCR assay. For the multiplex PCR, a mixture combining 60 forward primers for TCR Vbeta segments and 13 reverse primers for TCR Jbeta segments was used. The CDR3 region of rearranged TCR beta genes was amplified from genomic DNA with a multiplex PCR assay. Amplified TCR beta libraries were sequenced as 87-base-pair reads on the Illumina HiSeq System. On the authors' methods: A later analysis tallied tens of millions of unique TCR beta chains across the 640 or so repertoires, and around 12 million of those chains were shared by two or more donors. Raw reads were error-corrected and collapsed into unique sequences by a nearest-neighbor algorithm in which closely related sequences were merged to remove PCR and sequencing errors. To assign V, D and J gene segments, CDR3 sequences were aligned to IMGT reference sequences. Each retained sequence needed at least a six-nucleotide match to both a V gene segment and a J gene segment. Rearrangements were classified as productive when the CDR3 lacked stop codons and remained in frame with V and J, and all other rearrangements were classified as non-productive. CDR3 was defined according to IMGT convention as the region running from the second conserved V-encoded cysteine to the conserved J-encoded phenylalanine. The earlier analysis of about 590 of the donors excluded sequences that lacked an unambiguous match to a single V gene segment. In an earlier analysis of some 590 of the donors, V segments were called functional above 56.7% productive rearrangements and were called segregating when the between-donor standard deviation exceeded 5%. A statistical classification framework was developed to diagnose cytomegalovirus status using the catalog of TCR beta chain sequences. In a later analysis, V and J genes were assigned by comparing TCR nucleotide sequences against IMGT/GENE-DB human TR gene sequences. A later analysis assigned CDR3 sequences and most-parsimonious VDJ recombination scenarios with the TCRdist pipeline. In a later analysis, each TCR beta chain was defined by its CDR3 amino acid sequence together with its V-gene family, and reads lacking a unique V-gene family were excluded. In a later analysis, around 650 highly shared, low-generation-probability nucleotide sequences were removed to address suspected cross-contamination and a sequencing artifact. A later analysis calculated a clonal expansion index for each public chain from normalized within-repertoire ranks of inferred template counts. In a later analysis, generation probabilities were computed with a VDJ recombination model fitted to out-of-frame rearrangements, and the resulting probabilities were checked against IGoR. In a later analysis, TCR-TCR, TCR-HLA and TCR-CMV co-occurrence was scored with hypergeometric tests, and a repertoire-size bias correction was applied to TCR pairs. In a later analysis, false discovery rates were estimated by permuting HLA or CMV assignments 20 times. In a later analysis, co-occurring TCRs were grouped with DBSCAN, and TCRdist sequence similarity was added when clustering was performed within HLA-allele-positive subsets. For co-occurrence clustering, repertoires with fewer than 30,000 or more than 120,000 public chains were excluded, along with roughly five repertoires with anomalous nucleotide sharing. The table comes from immuneACCESS by way of TCRdb, which keeps in-frame sequences with V and J called. Part of the clones is missing from these tables; in studies checked, under half for an unresolved V gene and the rest for unknown reasons. The D gene and trimming were derived from the DNA, and the V and J assignments and clone size from that table. The sample table gives fewer than 150,000 clones. 3.6% of the sample is in the top ten clones.

The cohort comprised fewer than 750 healthy bone marrow donors. At the time of sampling, every cohort member was nominally healthy, though immune exposures that went unrecorded were likely present. The donor tested CMV seronegative, placing the donor among the roughly 350 seronegative members of the cohort. A peripheral blood sample was provided by each donor, and peripheral blood mononuclear cells were used for TCR beta sequencing. The Qiagen DNeasy Blood Extraction Kit was used to extract genomic DNA from the blood cell samples. In the case of this clone: This receptor's antigen is unknown.

The CDR3, from cysteine to phenylalanine, totals 20 residues. Only the CDR3 portion is preserved as DNA: 60 bases, with reading frame beginning at the first base. The germline V gene encodes CDR1 PRHDT and CDR2 FYEKMQ (reference sequence). V ends up 8 bases short and J 0 bases short, with an unmatched junction base count of 19. Source material: PBMCs. The source is a man between 18 and 29 years old in good health and CMV-seronegative. The chain uses TRBV13 and TRBJ1-1; a stretch of 12 junction bases matches TRBD1. The sequenced DNA is TGTGCCAGCGCCCGCGTGCCCCCCGGGACAGGGGGCAAGGTGAACACTGAAGCTTTCTTT. Its translation is CASARVPPGTGGKVNTEAFF.